These 12 T cell receptor beta chains were all obtained from the same sample, sequenced in a study of T cell responses to AZD1222 COVID-19 vaccine. Assay: immunoSEQ multiplex PCR; the TCRdb copy retains only in-frame clones and omits some. This repertoire shows 90,000 to 100,000 clones, 70% to 90% found once; its top ten account for less than 3%. This specimen consisted of peripheral blood, obtained on day 0 of AZD1222 vaccination. All receptors derive from an adult in good health.

The chain carries TRBV7-2 and TRBJ1-1; no clear D. Trimming removed 2 bases at V and 0 bases at J, with 7 bases between. The CDR3 sequence is 14 residues long. Germline V CDR1 and CDR2: SGHTA, FQGNSA. The CDR3 is CASSLRQLNTEAFF. Written as DNA, the CDR3 is TGTGCCAGCAGCTTACGGCAGTTGAACACTGAAGCTTTCTTT.

This clone was detected a few times. The genes are TRBV6-4 and TRBJ2-1; 8 nucleotides match TRBD2. CDR3 length: 15 amino acids. Germline CDR1 and CDR2: MRHNA and SNTAGT. The V and J ends lost 6 bases and 0 bases, in that order; junction bases with no gene match: 4. CDR3 loop: CASRAAGDSYNEQFF. The DNA for the CDR3 is TGTGCCAGCAGAGCAGCGGGGGACTCCTACAATGAGCAGTTCTTC.

The V gene is TRBV24-1, the J gene TRBJ2-1; D not resolved. The V gene's germline CDR1 is KGHDR and CDR2 SFDVKD. The CDR3 length is 11 residues. Trimming cost V 5 bases and J 7 bases, with 5 bases left between them. The CDR3 protein is CATSVKNEQFF. The CDR3 DNA reads as TGTGCCACCAGTGTCAAAAATGAGCAGTTCTTC.

The chain couples TRBV9 to TRBJ2-7, with 7 bases fitting TRBD1. In germline, CDR1 is SGDLS, CDR2 YYNGEE. This CDR3 is 13 amino acids long. Trimming took 2 bases from V and 5 from J; bases not matched to a gene: 4. The chain's CDR3 is CASSVGDSDEQYV. Written as DNA, the CDR3 is TGTGCCAGCAGCGTGGGGGACAGTGACGAGCAGTACGTC.

This rearrangement joins TRBV27 to TRBJ1-1, with TRBD1 matching over 7 bases. CDR1 and CDR2 (germline): MNHEY, SMNVEV (reference sequence). The CDR3 consists of 13 residues. V trimming: 6 bases; J trimming: 8 bases; junction bases outside the gene matches: 9. CDR3 loop: CASSLSRTGEAFF. Written as DNA, the CDR3 is TGTGCCAGCAGCCTATCCCGGACAGGCGAAGCTTTCTTT.

This chain connects TRBV3-1 (or the pseudogene TRBV3-2) to TRBJ1-1; possible D gene TRBD1, 5 bases. Trimming left V 3 bases short and J 1 base short, with 9 bases between. The CDR3 extends over 14 amino acids. From germline, CDR1 is LGHDT and CDR2 YNNKEL (reference sequence). The CDR3 DNA is TGTGCCAGCAGCCACAGGGAGTGGAACACTGAAGCTTTCTTT. Translating it yields CASSHREWNTEAFF.

V and J are TRBV7-8 and TRBJ1-2, with D possibly TRBD1 on 5 matching bases. Germline assignment: CDR1 SGHVS and CDR2 FQNEAQ. This CDR3 contains 17 residues. The ends were cut back, 5 bases at V and 8 bases at J, with 27 bases in the middle. This CDR3 is CASSQREGQVFGDGYTF. The CDR3 DNA follows: TGTGCCAGCAGCCAAAGGGAGGGGCAGGTTTTCGGGGACGGCTACACCTTC.

The genes are TRBV5-4 and TRBJ1-3; D perhaps matches TRBD1 (6 bases). The CDR3 loop spans 15 amino acids. V shed 4 bases and J shed 4 bases, with 15 bases lying between them. Germline loops: CDR1 SGHNT, CDR2 YYREEE (reference sequence). CDR3 protein: CASSKGQLLGNTIYF. The CDR3 coding sequence is TGTGCCAGCAGCAAGGGACAACTACTAGGAAACACCATATATTTT.

The count of this clone is one. The chain carries TRBV6-1 and TRBJ2-2; D is ambiguous. CDR1 is MNHNS and CDR2 is SASEGT in the germline V gene. The CDR3 totals 14 residues. The V end lost 3 bases, the J end lost 1 base, and 6 bases lay between the germline ends. CDR3 protein: CASSEMWNTGELFF. CDR3 coding DNA: TGTGCCAGCAGTGAGATGTGGAACACCGGGGAGCTGTTTTTT.

The gene calls are TRBV24-1 and TRBJ2-1; TRBD1 agrees at 9 bases. V dropped 2 bases and J dropped 4; count of bases not matched to a gene: 5. Germline-derived CDR1 and CDR2 are KGHDR and SFDVKD. The CDR3 is 16 residues long. CDR3 protein: CATSDWGQGNYNEQFF. The CDR3 DNA reads as TGTGCCACCAGTGATTGGGGACAGGGAAATTACAATGAGCAGTTCTTC.

The chain is built from TRBV5-4 and TRBJ1-2, with D maybe TRBD1 (5 bases). Germline V lookup: CDR1 SGHNT, CDR2 YYREEE (reference sequence). The CDR3 is 14 residues long. Trimming left V 0 bases short and J 8 bases short, with 14 bases between. In DNA form, the CDR3 reads TGTGCCAGCAGCTTGGTGGGGCCCCCGGGGGGCTACACCTTC. This gives the protein CASSLVGPPGGYTF.

This clone has just one count. The V and J genes are TRBV6-1 and TRBJ2-7; either TRBD1 or TRBD2 may fit D (5 bases each). The CDR3 runs to 15 residues. Trimming took off 2 bases at V and 7 bases at J, with 18 bases between the two ends. The V gene's germline CDR1 is MNHNS and CDR2 SASEGT. CDR3 region: CASSEWGPRLEEQYV. CDR3 nucleotides: TGTGCCAGCAGTGAATGGGGACCCCGCCTTGAGGAGCAGTACGTC.